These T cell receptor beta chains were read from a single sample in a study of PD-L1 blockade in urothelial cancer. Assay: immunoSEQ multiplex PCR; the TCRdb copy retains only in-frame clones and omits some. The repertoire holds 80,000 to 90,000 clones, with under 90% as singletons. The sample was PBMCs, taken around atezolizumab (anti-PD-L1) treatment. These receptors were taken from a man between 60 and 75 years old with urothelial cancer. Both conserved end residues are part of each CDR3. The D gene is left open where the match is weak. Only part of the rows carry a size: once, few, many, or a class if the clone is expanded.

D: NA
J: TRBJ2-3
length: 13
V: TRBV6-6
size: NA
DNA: TGTGCCAGCTGTCCAGGGCTTACAGATACGCAGTATTTT
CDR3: CASCPGLTDTQYF

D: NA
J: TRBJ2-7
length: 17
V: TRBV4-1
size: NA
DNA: TGCGCCAGCAGCCAAGGAAGTCAAGGGGGGGGCTCCTACGAGCAGTACTTC
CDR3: CASSQGSQGGGSYEQYF

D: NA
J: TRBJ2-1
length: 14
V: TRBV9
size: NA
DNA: TGTGCCAGCAGCGTAGGGGACTTCCACAATGAGCAGTTCTTC
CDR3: CASSVGDFHNEQFF

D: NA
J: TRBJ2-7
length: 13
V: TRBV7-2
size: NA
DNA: TGTGCCAGCAGCTTGGGGACACGGCTCGAGCAGTACTTC
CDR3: CASSLGTRLEQYF

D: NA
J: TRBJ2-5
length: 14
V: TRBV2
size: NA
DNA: TGTGCCAGCAGCCCGTTGGGGCCCCGGGAGACCCAGTACTTC
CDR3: CASSPLGPRETQYF

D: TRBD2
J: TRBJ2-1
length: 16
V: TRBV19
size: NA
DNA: TGTGCCAGTAGTATAACTAGCGGGAGTATTATGAATGAGCAGTTCTTC
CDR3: CASSITSGSIMNEQFF

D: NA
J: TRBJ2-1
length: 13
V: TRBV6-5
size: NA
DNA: TGTGCCAGCAGCCTACTAGAGCACAATGAGCAGTTCTTC
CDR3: CASSLLEHNEQFF

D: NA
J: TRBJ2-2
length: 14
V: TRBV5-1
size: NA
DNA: TGCGCCAGCAGCTTGGCCCAGTACACCGGGGAGCTGTTTTTT
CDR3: CASSLAQYTGELFF

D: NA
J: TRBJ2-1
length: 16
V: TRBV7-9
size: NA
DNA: TGTGCCAGCAGCTTATATGCAGGGCTTCTTTACAATGAGCAGTTCTTC
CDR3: CASSLYAGLLYNEQFF

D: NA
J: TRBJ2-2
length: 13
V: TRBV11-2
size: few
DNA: TGTGCCAGCAGCTTAGATCTTGCCGGGGAGCTGTTTTTT
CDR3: CASSLDLAGELFF

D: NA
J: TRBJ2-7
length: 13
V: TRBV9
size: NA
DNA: TGTGCCAGCAGCCACGGGAGCTCCTACGAGCAGTACTTC
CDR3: CASSHGSSYEQYF

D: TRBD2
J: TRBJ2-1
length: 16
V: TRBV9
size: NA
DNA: TGTGCCAGCAGCCCCGGCGGACTAGCGGGAGTCGATGAGCAGTTCTTC
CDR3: CASSPGGLAGVDEQFF

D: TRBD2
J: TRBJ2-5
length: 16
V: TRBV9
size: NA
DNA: TGTGCCAGCAGCCCCGCCGGAGGAGCGGGAGGGCTCTTCCAGTACTTC
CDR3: CASSPAGGAGGLFQYF

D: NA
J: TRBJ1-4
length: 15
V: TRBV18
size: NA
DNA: TGTGCCAGCTCACCACGCTCGGTTAAGAATGAAAAACTGTTTTTT
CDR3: CASSPRSVKNEKLFF

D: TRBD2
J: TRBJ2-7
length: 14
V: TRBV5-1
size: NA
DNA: TGCGCCAGCAGCTTTAGCGGGGGGGCTTACGAGCAGTACTTC
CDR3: CASSFSGGAYEQYF

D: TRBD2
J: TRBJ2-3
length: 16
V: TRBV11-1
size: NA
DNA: TGTGCCAGCAGCGCTCGACTAGCGGGGGCTGGGGATACGCAGTATTTT
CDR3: CASSARLAGAGDTQYF

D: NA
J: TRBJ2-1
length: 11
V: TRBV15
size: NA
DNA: TGTGCCACCAGCAGTGATCGGGAGCAGTTCTTC
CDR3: CATSSDREQFF

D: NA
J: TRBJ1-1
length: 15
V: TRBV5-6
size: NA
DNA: TGTGCCAGCAGCTTGTCGGGCGGGTCCGACACTGAAGCTTTCTTT
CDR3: CASSLSGGSDTEAFF

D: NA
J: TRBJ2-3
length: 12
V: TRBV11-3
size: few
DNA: TGTGCCAGCAGCTTAGGAGGCGATACGCAGTATTTT
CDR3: CASSLGGDTQYF

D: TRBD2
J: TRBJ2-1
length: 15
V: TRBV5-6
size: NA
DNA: TGTGCCAGCAGCTTTACTACTAGCGGGAGGTATGAGCAGTTCTTC
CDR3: CASSFTTSGRYEQFF